These 32 T cell receptor beta chains were all obtained from the same sample, sequenced in a study of a mutant IDH1 vaccine in newly diagnosed glioma. TCRdb keeps only in-frame clones here, not all; method: immunoSEQ multiplex PCR. Among about 59,000 clones listed, more than 90% were seen once. The time point: baseline, week 1 (first vaccination visit). Treatment noted: pre-vaccination baseline after standard-of-care therapy. The material was PBMCs, obtained from a glioma patient treated with radiotherapy, temozolomide or both. The receptor source for this set is a man aged 45-65 years with glioma.

The J gene is TRBJ1-3, the V gene TRBV4-2; D gene uncertain. This CDR3 comprises 15 residues. Germline CDR1 and CDR2: LGHNA and YNFKEQ. The germline V and J ends were trimmed by 4 bases and 0 bases, with 10 bases remaining between them. The CDR3 is CASSLMVGSGNTIYF. DNA of the CDR3: TGTGCCAGCAGCCTCATGGTGGGCTCTGGAAACACCATATATTTT.

The chain recombines TRBV14 with TRBJ2-7, with D hard to call. The V gene lost 0 bases and the J gene lost 6 bases, with 15 bases spanning the gap. The CDR3 runs to 15 residues. Germline V gene lookup returns CDR1 SGHDN and CDR2 FVKESK. CDR3 coding DNA: TGTGCCAGCAGCCAAGATAGGCCCGCAAGGGCCGAGCAGTACTTC. Residues: CASSQDRPARAEQYF.

The chain links TRBV5-6 to TRBJ2-5; 7 bases line up with TRBD2. J lost 3 bases, V lost 4 bases, and 6 bases had no gene match. Germline V gene sequence: CDR1 SGHDT, CDR2 YYEEEE. The CDR3 spans 14 residues. The CDR3 is CASSLRLAEETQYF. The CDR3 DNA reads TGTGCCAGCAGCCTACGACTAGCTGAAGAGACCCAGTACTTC.

This chain uses TRBV9 with TRBJ2-7; D may match TRBD1 or TRBD2 (6 bases each). V was trimmed by 4 bases and J by 1 base, leaving 12 bases between them. CDR3 length: 14 amino acids. CDR1 and CDR2 (germline): SGDLS, YYNGEE. The CDR3 DNA sequence: TGTGCCAGCAGCTCCCGGAGGGGGTCCTACGAGCAGTACTTC. Residues: CASSSRRGSYEQYF.

CDR3: CAWSVHSGGRYNEQFF. CDR3 bases: TGTGCCTGGAGTGTACACTCAGGAGGGAGATACAATGAGCAGTTCTTC. The V call is TRBV30, the J call TRBJ2-1; a possible D gene is TRBD2 (6 bases). V shed 0 bases and J shed 4 bases, with 16 bases lying between them. CDR1 and CDR2 (germline): GTSNPN, SVGIG (reference sequence). The CDR3 contains 16 residues.

This chain joins TRBV28 and TRBJ1-5, with D perhaps TRBD1 (6 bases). The length of the CDR3 is 14 residues. The germline CDR1 and CDR2 sequences are MDHEN and SYDVKM. The V end lost 7 bases, the J end lost 0 bases, and 10 bases lay between the germline ends. CDR3 bases: TGTGCCAGCAAGGGGGGTCATAGCAATCAGCCCCAGCATTTT. Amino acid sequence: CASKGGHSNQPQHF. The full variable domain, in which reference TRBV28 and TRBJ1-5 provide the parts outside the CDR3, is DVKVTQSSRYLVKRTGEKVFLECVQDMDHENMFWYRQDPGLGLRLIYFSYDVKMKEKGDIPEGYSVSREKKERFSLILESASTNQTSMYLCASKGGHSNQPQHFGDGTRLSIL.

This chain uses TRBV4-3 with TRBJ1-5; weak D call: TRBD1 (6 bases). CDR1 and CDR2 from the germline V gene are LGHNA and YSLEER. CDR3 size: 15 residues. The germline V and J ends were trimmed by 4 bases and 2 bases, with 12 bases remaining between them. CDR3 sequence reads: CASSPGGAGNQPQHF. The CDR3 DNA reads as TGCGCCAGCAGCCCGGGGGGCGCGGGCAATCAGCCCCAGCATTTT.

This clone appeared once. The chain joins TRBV19 to TRBJ2-4; D is unresolved. Germline V gene data show CDR1 as LNHDA and CDR2 as SQIVND (reference sequence). Trimming pared 5 bases from V and 7 bases from J, leaving 9 bases between. The CDR3 totals 12 residues. The CDR3 coding sequence is TGTGCCAGTAGTGGGCCGTGGAACATTCAGTACTTC. Protein sequence: CASSGPWNIQYF.

The CDR3 bases are TGTGCCTGGAGTGTACGAGGGGGGTCTGGAAACACCATATATTTT. Translation gives CAWSVRGGSGNTIYF. The rearrangement joins TRBV30 to TRBJ1-3; D is perhaps TRBD1 (6 bases). The germline V gene has CDR1 GTSNPN and CDR2 SVGIG (reference sequence). The CDR3 contains 15 residues. The ends were cut back, 0 bases at V and 1 base at J, with 10 bases in the middle.

The rearrangement links TRBV10-3 to TRBJ2-5, with D tentatively TRBD2 (5 bases). Judging by the DNA end, TRBJ2-7 fits better; the J call may be wrong. Germline V lookup: CDR1 ENHRY, CDR2 SYGVKD. This CDR3 has 15 residues. CDR3 amino acids: CAISEVQRSNYEQYF. In DNA, the CDR3 is TGTGCCATCAGTGAGGTACAGCGGAGTAACTACGAGCAGTACTTC.

The chain has TRBV9 and TRBJ2-3; no definite D call. The CDR3 runs 13 residues. The V gene's germline CDR1 is SGDLS and CDR2 YYNGEE. Deletions cut 0 bases from V and 5 bases from J, with 7 bases between. This chain's CDR3 is CASSVVTEDTQYF. The CDR3 DNA follows: TGTGCCAGCAGCGTAGTAACAGAAGATACGCAGTATTTT.

This clone was counted between two and nine times. V and J are TRBV6-5 and TRBJ2-1; D perhaps matches TRBD2 (5 bases). In germline, CDR1 is MNHEY, CDR2 SVGAGI. The ends were cut back, 8 bases at V and 0 bases at J, with 11 bases in the middle. CDR3 length: 14 amino acids. CDR3 in DNA: TGTGCCAGCTGGCGGGTTTCCTCCTACAATGAGCAGTTCTTC. It yields the protein CASWRVSSYNEQFF.

This chain joins TRBV2 and TRBJ1-5, with 7 bases fitting TRBD1. The length of the CDR3 is 15 residues. CDR1 and CDR2 (germline): SNHLY, FYNNEI. V dropped 3 bases and J dropped 5; count of bases not matched to a gene: 7. Written as DNA, the CDR3 is TGTGCCAGCAGTGACCCCAGGGGGGACTATCAGCCCCAGCATTTT. This translates into CASSDPRGDYQPQHF.

The rearrangement joins TRBV4-3 to TRBJ2-1; unclear D gene. This CDR3 contains 11 residues. Germline loops: CDR1 LGHNA, CDR2 YSLEER. Trimming stripped 6 bases from V and 5 bases from J, with 5 bases between. The CDR3 here is CASRVDNEQFF. In DNA, the CDR3 is TGCGCCAGCAGGGTCGACAATGAGCAGTTCTTC.

CDR3 sequence (DNA): TGTGCCAGCAGCACCCAGACAGGGGGCTACGAGCAGTACTTC. Translated: CASSTQTGGYEQYF. This chain connects TRBV7-2 to TRBJ2-7; 9 nucleotides align to TRBD1. Germline lookup yields CDR1 SGHTA and CDR2 FQGNSA. V was pared by 5 bases and J by 3 bases, with 5 bases of the junction left unmatched. This CDR3 has 14 amino acids.

The rearrangement uses TRBV15 and TRBJ1-6; D is unclear. V lost 0 bases to trimming and J lost 7 bases, with 10 bases between them. The CDR3 length is 15 residues. Germline V gives CDR1 LNHNV, CDR2 YYDKDF (reference sequence). Written as DNA, the CDR3 is TGTGCCACCAGCAGAGATAATCAGCCCAATTCACCCCTCCACTTT. Its protein is CATSRDNQPNSPLHF.

This chain links TRBV6-4 with TRBJ2-2; 9 nucleotides align to TRBD2. The CDR3 totals 14 residues. With V trimmed by 2 bases and J by 5 bases, 0 bases remained unmatched. Germline CDR1 reads MRHNA; CDR2 reads SNTAGT. CDR3 region: CASSDGLATGELFF. The CDR3, as DNA: TGTGCCAGCAGTGACGGACTAGCGACCGGGGAGCTGTTTTTT.

V and J are TRBV29-1 and TRBJ1-1; 9 bases agree with TRBD1. The V segment lost 4 bases and the J segment 4 bases; nucleotides outside the gene matches: 7. Germline lookup yields CDR1 SQVTM and CDR2 ANQGSEA. This CDR3 has 14 residues. The CDR3: CSVVRTGVRTEAFF. DNA for the CDR3: TGCAGCGTTGTCCGGACAGGGGTGCGCACTGAAGCTTTCTTT.

J is TRBJ2-1 and V is TRBV30, with 7 bases lining up with TRBD1. From germline, CDR1 is GTSNPN and CDR2 SVGIG (reference sequence). The CDR3 has 13 residues. The V and J ends lost 4 bases and 4 bases, in that order; junction bases with no gene match: 4. The CDR3 DNA reads TGTGCCTGGACTCAGGGGGTATACAATGAGCAGTTCTTC. It codes for CAWTQGVYNEQFF.

The chain couples TRBV9 to TRBJ2-1, with a tentative D call TRBD2 (6 bases). The V and J ends lost 0 bases and 0 bases respectively, with 16 bases between them. In germline, CDR1 is SGDLS, CDR2 YYNGEE. This CDR3 comprises 18 residues. Here the CDR3 DNA reads TGTGCCAGCAGCGTAGCCCCAAATAGGGGAGGCTCCTACAATGAGCAGTTCTTC. This encodes CASSVAPNRGGSYNEQFF.

The genes are TRBV5-1 and TRBJ1-1; tentative D call: TRBD1 (5 bases). Germline lookup yields CDR1 SGHRS and CDR2 YFSETQ. This CDR3 region has 16 residues. V gave up 5 bases and J gave up 1 base, with 18 bases separating them. The CDR3 here is CASSSGQGGENTEAFF. The CDR3 DNA is TGCGCCAGCAGTTCAGGGCAGGGTGGGGAGAACACTGAAGCTTTCTTT.

This chain links TRBV5-4 with TRBJ2-7; TRBD2 matches 8 bases. V lost 5 bases to trimming and J lost 7 bases; unmatched junction nucleotides: 8. This CDR3 has 13 amino acids. Germline CDR1 and CDR2: SGHNT and YYREEE (reference sequence). CDR3 protein: CASSHSGSWEQYF. For the CDR3, the DNA is TGTGCCAGCAGTCACAGCGGGAGTTGGGAGCAGTACTTC.

This sequence joins TRBV7-3 and TRBJ2-1; D gene uncertain. Germline CDR1 SGHTA, CDR2 FQGTGA. This CDR3 is built from 15 residues. Trimming stripped 1 base from V and 0 bases from J, with 7 bases between. CDR3 sequence: CASSLSGSSYNEQFF. In nucleotides, the CDR3 is TGTGCCAGCAGCTTAAGTGGTAGCTCCTACAATGAGCAGTTCTTC.

The chain employs TRBV19 and TRBJ2-5; D possibly corresponds to TRBD2 (6 bases). The CDR3 spans 14 residues. V lost 0 bases to trimming and J lost 4 bases, with 9 bases between them. Germline values: CDR1 LNHDA, CDR2 SQIVND (reference sequence). The CDR3 sequence: CASSIDGSGETQYF. The DNA of the CDR3 is TGTGCCAGTAGTATAGATGGTAGCGGAGAGACCCAGTACTTC.

The J gene is TRBJ1-6, the V gene TRBV4-2; unclear D gene. CDR1 and CDR2 (germline): LGHNA, YNFKEQ. Between the trimmed V and J ends, which lost 4 bases and 7 bases, there was a span of 20 bases. This CDR3 is built from 17 residues. The CDR3 protein is CASSPQLRLQQNSPLHF. Here the CDR3 DNA reads TGTGCCAGCAGCCCTCAATTAAGATTACAGCAGAATTCACCCCTCCACTTT.

The rearrangement uses TRBV5-4 and TRBJ2-3, with 9 bases lining up with TRBD2. This CDR3 is built from 15 residues. J gave up 4 bases and V 2 bases, and 5 bases lay outside the gene matches. The germline CDR1 and CDR2 sequences are SGHNT and YYREEE (reference sequence). The DNA for the CDR3 is TGTGCCAGCAGCTTACCAGCGGGGGGACCAGATACGCAGTATTTT. Translating it yields CASSLPAGGPDTQYF.

J is TRBJ2-3 and V is TRBV30; 9 bases are shared with TRBD2. J gave up 2 bases and V 3 bases, and 3 bases lay outside the gene matches. This CDR3 contains 14 residues. Looked up from germline, CDR1 is GTSNPN and CDR2 is SVGIG (reference sequence). CDR3 loop: CAWRASGNTDTQYF. CDR3 nucleotide sequence: TGTGCCTGGAGGGCTAGCGGGAACACAGATACGCAGTATTTT.

This chain joins TRBV2 and TRBJ2-1; D remains ambiguous. Germline V CDR1 and CDR2: SNHLY, FYNNEI. With 4 bases removed from V and 1 base from J, the gap between germline ends came to 5 bases. The CDR3 is 13 residues long. The CDR3 DNA reads TGTGCCAGCAGTGCTAATTCCTACAATGAGCAGTTCTTC. Translating it yields CASSANSYNEQFF.

The chain recombines TRBV9 with TRBJ2-7, with 9 bases matching TRBD1. Germline CDR1 SGDLS, CDR2 YYNGEE. V was clipped by 3 bases and J by 4 bases; unmatched bases: 8. The CDR3 contains 15 residues. CDR3 coding DNA: TGTGCCAGCAGCGCAGGGACAGGGATCTTTTACGAGCAGTACTTC. Protein sequence: CASSAGTGIFYEQYF.

V gene TRBV11-2 combines with J gene TRBJ2-7; D gene uncertain. Germline V gene data show CDR1 as SGHAT and CDR2 as FQNNGV. CDR3 size: 16 residues. V lost 2 bases and J lost 3, with 17 bases in between. The CDR3 loop reads CASSLRYAGPYYEQYF. The CDR3 DNA sequence: TGTGCCAGCAGCTTAAGGTACGCAGGCCCCTACTACGAGCAGTACTTC. The whole variable domain, filled in from reference TRBV11-2 and TRBJ2-7, reads EAGVAQSPRYKIIEKRQSVAFWCNPISGHATLYWYQQILGQGPKLLIQFQNNGVVDDSQLPKDRFSAERLKGVDSTLKIQPAKLEDSAVYLCASSLRYAGPYYEQYFGPGTRLTVT.

Only one count was recorded for this clone. The rearrangement uses TRBV10-3 and TRBJ2-3; the D gene could be TRBD1 or TRBD2 (5 bases each). V gave up 2 bases and J gave up 1 base, with 16 bases separating them. Germline loops: CDR1 ENHRY, CDR2 SYGVKD. CDR3 length: 17 residues. DNA of the CDR3: TGTGCCATCAGTGAGCCTAATGGCACGGGGCGCACAGATACGCAGTATTTT. The encoded protein is CAISEPNGTGRTDTQYF.

This rearrangement joins TRBV4-1 to TRBJ1-2, with no clear D. CDR1 is MGHRA, CDR2 YSYEKL, per germline. V was trimmed by 4 bases and J by 3 bases, leaving 12 bases between them. This CDR3 comprises 14 residues. The CDR3, as DNA: TGCGCCAGCAGCCCTCGGGCAGGACACTATGGCTACACCTTC. The encoded protein is CASSPRAGHYGYTF.